The entry below describes one TCR beta chain. These data belong to a study of blood T cell repertoires in COVID-19. TCRdb keeps only in-frame clones here, not all; method: immunoSEQ multiplex PCR. The sample has roughly 500,000 clones; around 85% are singletons. V was trimmed by 3 bases and J by 5 bases, leaving 13 bases between them. Germline V CDR1 and CDR2: LGHDT, YNNKEL (reference sequence). This CDR3 is built from 15 residues. The TCR sequence derives from a human donor in a cohort sampled during active COVID-19. The chain carries TRBV3-1 (or the pseudogene TRBV3-2) and TRBJ1-4; D perhaps matches TRBD1 (6 bases). Source material: peripheral blood. This CDR3 is CASSHNGQGNEKLFF. CDR3 in DNA: TGTGCCAGCAGCCATAACGGGCAGGGGAATGAAAAACTGTTTTTT.